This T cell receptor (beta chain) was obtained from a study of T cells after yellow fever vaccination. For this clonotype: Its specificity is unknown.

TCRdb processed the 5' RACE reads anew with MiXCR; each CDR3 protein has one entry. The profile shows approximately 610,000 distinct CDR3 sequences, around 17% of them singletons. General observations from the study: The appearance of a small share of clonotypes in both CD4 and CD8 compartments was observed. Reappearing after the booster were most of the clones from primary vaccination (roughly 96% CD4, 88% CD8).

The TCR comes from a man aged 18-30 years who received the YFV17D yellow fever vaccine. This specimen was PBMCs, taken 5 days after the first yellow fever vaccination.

In DNA form, the CDR3 reads TGCAGCGCGCAATTCACAACTAATGAAAAACTGTTTTTT. Its translation is CSAQFTTNEKLFF. V usage is TRBV20-1 and J usage is TRBJ1-4; D gene unclear. This CDR3 comprises 13 residues. Germline lookup yields CDR1 DFQATT and CDR2 SNEGSKA (reference sequence).